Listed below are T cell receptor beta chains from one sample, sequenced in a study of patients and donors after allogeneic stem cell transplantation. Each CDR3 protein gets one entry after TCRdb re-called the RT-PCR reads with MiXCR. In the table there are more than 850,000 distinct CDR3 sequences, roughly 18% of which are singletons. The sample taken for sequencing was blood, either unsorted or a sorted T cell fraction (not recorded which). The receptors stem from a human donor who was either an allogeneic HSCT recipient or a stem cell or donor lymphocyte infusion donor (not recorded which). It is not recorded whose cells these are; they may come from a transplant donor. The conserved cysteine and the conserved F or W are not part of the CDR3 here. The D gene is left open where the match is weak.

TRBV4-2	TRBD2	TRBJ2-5	ASSQTGTKYQETQY
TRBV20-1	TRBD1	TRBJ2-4	SARTGRDIQY
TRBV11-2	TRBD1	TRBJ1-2	ASSLVPFGTGVGYGYT
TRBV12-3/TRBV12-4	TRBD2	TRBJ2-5	ASSKLAGGPGEETQY
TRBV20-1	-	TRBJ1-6	SAWDGWNSPLH
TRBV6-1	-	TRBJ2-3	ASSAGGPADTQY
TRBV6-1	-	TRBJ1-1	ASSEAGGEAF
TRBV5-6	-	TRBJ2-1	ASSLTPPIFGYNEQF
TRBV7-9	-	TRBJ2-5	ASSLMETQY
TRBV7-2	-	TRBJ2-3	ASSLKWRVSTDTQY
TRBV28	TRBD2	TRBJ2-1	ASSSSGFNNEQF
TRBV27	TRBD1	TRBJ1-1	ASSSSGTGVENTEAF
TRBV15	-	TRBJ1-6	ATSRRSRTKDSYNSPLH
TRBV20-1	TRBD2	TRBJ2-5	SASPPRGGRETQY
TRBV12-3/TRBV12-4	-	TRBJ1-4	ASSLGWEKLF
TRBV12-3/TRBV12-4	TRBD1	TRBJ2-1	ASSLYRGVYEQF
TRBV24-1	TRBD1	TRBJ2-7	ATRLADRDEQY
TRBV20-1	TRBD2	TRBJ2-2	SASSSGTGELF
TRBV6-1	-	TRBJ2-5	ASSEGLVGETQY
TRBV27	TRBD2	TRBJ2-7	ASRASGLAEYEQY
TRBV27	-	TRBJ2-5	ASSPRGRRDVETQY
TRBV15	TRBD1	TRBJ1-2	ATHGQGAWDGYT
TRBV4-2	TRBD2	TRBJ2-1	ASSPREGLEQF
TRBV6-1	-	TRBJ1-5	ASSPGVTNQPQH
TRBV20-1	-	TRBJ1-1	SARGGQMNTEAF
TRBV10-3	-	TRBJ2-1	AISEWLNSYNEQF
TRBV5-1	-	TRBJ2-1	ASSPSRVPNEQF
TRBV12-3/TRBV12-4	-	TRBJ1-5	ASSPRDTQSNQPQH
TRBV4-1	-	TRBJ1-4	ASSQGSGPAREKLF
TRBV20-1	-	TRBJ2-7	SANRDTPYEQY
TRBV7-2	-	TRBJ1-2	ASSLSRTASNYGYT
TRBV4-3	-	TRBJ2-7	ASSQEGGRGIYEQY
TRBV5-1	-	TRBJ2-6	ASREAVSGANVLT